This entry lists 23 T cell receptor beta chains sequenced from one sample in a study of cytomegalovirus exposure and HLA in healthy donors. Researchers ran the PCR with 60 Vbeta and 13 Jbeta primers. Measured with immunoSEQ multiplex PCR; TCRdb has only the in-frame clones, and not every one. The sample records 95,000 to 150,000 clones, over 15% being singletons. The specimen sequenced was PBMCs. Receptors originate from a woman aged 18-29 years in good health and CMV-seronegative.

This clone was picked up a small number of times. The chain has TRBV5-1 and TRBJ2-1; 9 bases fit TRBD1. V lost 1 base to trimming and J lost 8 bases; unmatched junction nucleotides: 10. CDR1 is SGHRS, CDR2 YFSETQ, per germline. The CDR3 is 16 residues long. The DNA for the CDR3 is TGCGCCAGCAGCTTGTTTCGGGACAGGGAGGTGGATGAGCAGTTCTTC. Translated: CASSLFRDREVDEQFF. Using reference TRBV5-1 and TRBJ2-1 for the parts outside the CDR3, the full variable domain is KAGVTQTPRYLIKTRGQQVTLSCSPISGHRSVSWYQQTPGQGLQFLFEYFSETQRNKGNFPGRFSGRQFSNSRSEMNVSTLELGDSALYLCASSLFRDREVDEQFFGPGTRLTVL.

The chain employs TRBV7-9 and TRBJ2-5, with D possibly TRBD1 on 6 matching bases. This CDR3 contains 15 residues. Trimming removed 2 bases from V and 5 bases from J, with 15 bases in between. CDR1 and CDR2 from the germline V gene are SEHNR and FQNEAQ (reference sequence). CDR3: CASSLRAGARETQYF. CDR3 coding DNA: TGTGCCAGCAGCTTACGTGCAGGGGCAAGGGAGACCCAGTACTTC.

This clone came up a few times. J is TRBJ1-4 and V is TRBV7-8; D unclear. With 0 bases removed from V and 1 base from J, the gap between germline ends came to 15 bases. The CDR3 is made up of 18 amino acids. CDR1 SGHVS and CDR2 FQNEAQ come from the germline V gene. CDR3 amino acids: CASSLANPGLGTNEKLFF. The CDR3 bases are TGTGCCAGCAGCTTAGCGAACCCCGGGTTAGGAACTAATGAAAAACTGTTTTTT.

The chain employs TRBV20-1 and TRBJ2-1, with 10 bases fitting TRBD2. CDR3 length: 11 residues. Germline values: CDR1 DFQATT, CDR2 SNEGSKA (reference sequence). V shed 5 bases, J shed 9 bases, and the junction held 1 base outside the gene matches. CDR3 bases: TGCAGTGCTGAGCGGGAGGGTGAGCAGTTCTTC. Protein sequence: CSAEREGEQFF.

The chain links TRBV5-6 to TRBJ1-2; a possible D gene is TRBD1 (6 bases). CDR1 SGHDT and CDR2 YYEEEE come from the germline V gene. Trimming removed 1 base from V and 4 bases from J, with 8 bases in between. There are 13 residues in the CDR3. CDR3 in DNA: TGTGCCAGCAGCTTGCGGGGGGCCTATGGCTACACCTTC. It specifies CASSLRGAYGYTF.

This clone has a single count. V usage is TRBV18 and J usage is TRBJ2-7; TRBD1 might be the D (6 bases). The CDR3 has 13 residues. Trimming shortened V by 3 bases and J by 3 bases, and 9 bases separated the two germline ends. Germline CDR1 reads KGHSH; CDR2 reads LQKENI. CDR3 residues: CASSPKQGYEQYF. In DNA, the CDR3 is TGTGCCAGCTCACCGAAACAGGGCTACGAGCAGTACTTC.

This clone was seen a few times. V usage is TRBV11-2 and J usage is TRBJ2-7; 8 nucleotides match TRBD1. The trim removed 1 base at V and 4 bases at J, leaving 6 bases unmatched. The V gene's germline CDR1 is SGHAT and CDR2 FQNNGV. There are 15 residues in the CDR3. CDR3: CASSLAGTGPYEQYF. CDR3 DNA: TGTGCCAGCAGCTTAGCAGGGACAGGACCATACGAGCAGTACTTC.

The chain couples TRBV5-1 to TRBJ2-7; 9 bases map to TRBD1. The germline gives CDR1 SGHRS, CDR2 YFSETQ. This CDR3 has 15 residues. Trimming took 4 bases from V and 1 from J; bases not matched to a gene: 6. The CDR3 loop is CASSALDRGSYEQYF. CDR3 coding DNA: TGCGCCAGCAGCGCCTTGGACAGGGGTTCCTACGAGCAGTACTTC.

V and J are TRBV7-6 and TRBJ1-2; TRBD1 matches at 9 bases. The V and J ends lost 1 base and 1 base, in that order; junction bases with no gene match: 4. Per the germline V gene, CDR1 is SGHVS and CDR2 is FNYEAQ. The CDR3 loop spans 16 amino acids. In nucleotides, the CDR3 is TGTGCCAGCAGCTTAGGAGAGGACAGGGGTAACTATGGCTACACCTTC. Amino acids: CASSLGEDRGNYGYTF.

This clone was counted only a few times. The chain joins TRBV6-1 to TRBJ1-4, with 8 bases fitting TRBD1. The junction had 7 bases not matched to a gene; V was cut back by 5 bases and J by 5 bases. Per the germline V gene, CDR1 is MNHNS and CDR2 is SASEGT. This CDR3 spans 15 amino acids. CDR3: CASSSPRQGNEKLFF. DNA for the CDR3: TGTGCCAGCAGTAGCCCCCGACAGGGGAATGAAAAACTGTTTTTT.

This clone came up a few times. J is TRBJ1-5 and V is TRBV28; 9 nucleotides match TRBD1. Trimming at V came to 6 bases and at J to 3 bases, leaving 6 bases not matched to a gene. Germline loops: CDR1 MDHEN, CDR2 SYDVKM. This CDR3 spans 15 amino acids. DNA for the CDR3: TGTGCCAGCAGGGAAAACAGGGGGCCCAATCAGCCCCAGCATTTT. It translates to CASRENRGPNQPQHF.

The genes are TRBV7-3 and TRBJ2-3; no firm D call. The CDR3 contains 15 residues. The germline V gene has CDR1 SGHTA and CDR2 FQGTGA. Trimming removed 1 base from V and 6 bases from J, with 14 bases in between. The CDR3 protein is CASSLMVAPADTQYF. CDR3 nucleotide sequence: TGTGCCAGCAGCTTAATGGTAGCTCCCGCGGATACGCAGTATTTT.

The chain combines TRBV7-8 with TRBJ1-2; a weak D match, TRBD1 (6 bases). Trimming pared 3 bases from V and 11 bases from J, leaving 22 bases between. This CDR3 is built from 15 residues. Germline lookup yields CDR1 SGHVS and CDR2 FQNEAQ. The CDR3 spells CASSLTRGAQGPYTF. CDR3 nucleotide sequence: TGTGCCAGCAGCTTGACCCGGGGGGCGCAGGGGCCATACACCTTC.

This clone was counted many times. V and J are TRBV18 and TRBJ2-5; TRBD2 might be the D (5 bases). The CDR3 contains 13 residues. Germline values: CDR1 KGHSH, CDR2 LQKENI. The germline V and J ends were trimmed by 8 bases and 3 bases, with 13 bases remaining between them. The CDR3 coding sequence is TGTGCCAGCCGAAAGGCCGGGGAAGAGACCCAGTACTTC. It is translated as CASRKAGEETQYF.

This clone was picked up a small number of times. The chain combines TRBV21-1 with TRBJ1-5; TRBD1 is the table's D call and was not checked against the DNA. TRBV21-1 is classified as a pseudogene. The CDR3 covers 17 residues. CDR3 sequence (DNA): TGTGCCAGCAGCATCCCCGGGACACGGGGCCCTTATCAGCCCCAGCATTTT. Translated: CASSIPGTRGPYQPQHF.

The chain is built from TRBV15 and TRBJ2-1; TRBD2 matches 9 bases. The V and J ends lost 1 base and 4 bases, in that order; junction bases with no gene match: 14. The CDR3 length is 19 residues. CDR1 is LNHNV, CDR2 YYDKDF, per germline (reference sequence). The DNA of the CDR3 is TGTGCCACCAGCAGAGTGATAGTAAGGCGGGGGGGGATGTACAATGAGCAGTTCTTC. Translated, it gives CATSRVIVRRGGMYNEQFF. Complete variable domain (other parts from reference TRBV15 and TRBJ2-1): DAMVIQNPRYQVTQFGKPVTLSCSQTLNHNVMYWYQQKSSQAPKLLFHYYDKDFNNEADTPDNFQSRRPNTSFCFLDIRSPGLGDTAMYLCATSRVIVRRGGMYNEQFFGPGTRLTVL.

This clone showed up just a few times. A junction end diverges from the germline sequence, so it may reflect a read error. The gene calls are TRBV7-7 and TRBJ2-2; 7 positions match TRBD2. The CDR3 is made up of 14 amino acids. Per germline, CDR1 SSHAT and CDR2 FNYEAQ (reference sequence). Here the CDR3 reads CASSLGLADGELFF. Here the CDR3 DNA reads TGTGCTAGCAGCTTAGGCCTAGCGGACGGGGAGCTGTTTTTT.

V usage is TRBV6-5 and J usage is TRBJ2-7, with 7 bases identical to TRBD1. CDR3 size: 15 residues. Germline trimming cut 0 bases from V and 2 bases from J; bases unmatched to any gene: 4. CDR1 is MNHEY, CDR2 SVGAGI, per germline. The CDR3 coding sequence is TGTGCCAGCAGTTACTCGAGACAGGGACCCTACGAGCAGTACTTC. Protein: CASSYSRQGPYEQYF.

This chain uses TRBV28 with TRBJ2-2; 12 positions match TRBD2. The CDR3 has 15 amino acids. Germline V gives CDR1 MDHEN, CDR2 SYDVKM. The J segment lost 6 bases and the V segment lost 7 bases, leaving 6 bases of the junction unmatched. The chain's CDR3 is CASTRLAGDPGELFF. In nucleotides, the CDR3 is TGTGCCAGCACCAGACTAGCGGGAGATCCCGGGGAGCTGTTTTTT.

The chain has TRBV27 and TRBJ1-4, with D tentatively TRBD1 (5 bases). The CDR3 extends over 13 amino acids. Germline V gene lookup returns CDR1 MNHEY and CDR2 SMNVEV (reference sequence). The germline V and J ends were trimmed by 6 bases and 6 bases, with 11 bases remaining between them. The CDR3 region has the DNA TGTGCCAGCAGCCCCCTAGGGGATGAAAAACTGTTTTTT. Its translation is CASSPLGDEKLFF.

This rearrangement joins TRBV6-5 to TRBJ2-3; no clear D. The length of the CDR3 is 14 residues. Germline values: CDR1 MNHEY, CDR2 SVGAGI. The V gene lost 6 bases and the J gene lost 2 bases, with 12 bases spanning the gap. The CDR3 nucleotides read TGTGCCAGCAGCCCAACAGAGTCCACAGATACGCAGTATTTT. Amino acids: CASSPTESTDTQYF.

The V gene is TRBV5-4, the J gene TRBJ2-7; 10 positions match TRBD1. Germline loops: CDR1 SGHNT, CDR2 YYREEE (reference sequence). With V trimmed by 1 base and J by 4 bases, 2 bases remained unmatched. CDR3 length: 14 residues. CDR3 DNA: TGTGCCAGCAGCTTGCCGGGACAGGGGTACGAGCAGTACTTC. Translating it yields CASSLPGQGYEQYF.

This clone has a handful of counts. The rearrangement links TRBV10-3 to TRBJ1-5, with a tentative D call TRBD1 (6 bases). With 11 bases removed from V and 6 bases from J, the gap between germline ends came to 20 bases. This CDR3 has 14 amino acids. Looked up from germline, CDR1 is ENHRY and CDR2 is SYGVKD. CDR3 bases: TGTGCCCTGAGGGGGGGGGAGGGAGGTCAGCCCCAGCATTTT. It encodes CALRGGEGGQPQHF.